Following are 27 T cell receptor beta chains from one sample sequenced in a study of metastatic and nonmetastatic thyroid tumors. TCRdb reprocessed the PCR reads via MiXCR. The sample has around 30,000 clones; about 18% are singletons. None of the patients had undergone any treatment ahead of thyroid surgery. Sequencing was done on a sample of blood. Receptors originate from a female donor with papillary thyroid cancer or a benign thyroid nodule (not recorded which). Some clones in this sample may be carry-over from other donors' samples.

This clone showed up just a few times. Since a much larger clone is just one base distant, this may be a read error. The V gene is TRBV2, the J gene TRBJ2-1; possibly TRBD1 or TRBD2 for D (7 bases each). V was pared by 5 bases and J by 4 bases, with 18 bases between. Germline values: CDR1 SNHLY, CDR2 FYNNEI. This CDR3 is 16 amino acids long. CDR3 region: CASSSTSEGAYNEQFF. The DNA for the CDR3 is TGTGCCAGCAGTTCCACTAGCGAGGGGGCGTACAATGAGCAGTTCTTC.

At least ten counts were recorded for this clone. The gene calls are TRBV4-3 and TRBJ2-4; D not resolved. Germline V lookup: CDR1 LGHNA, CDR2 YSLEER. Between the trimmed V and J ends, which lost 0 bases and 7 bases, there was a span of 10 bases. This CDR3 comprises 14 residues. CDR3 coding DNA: TGCGCCAGCAGCCAAGACAGGCAGAGCAACATTCAGTACTTC. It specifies CASSQDRQSNIQYF.

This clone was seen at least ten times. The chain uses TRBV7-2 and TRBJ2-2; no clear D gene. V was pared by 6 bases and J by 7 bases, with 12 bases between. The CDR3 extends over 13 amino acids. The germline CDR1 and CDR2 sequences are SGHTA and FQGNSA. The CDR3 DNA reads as TGTGCCAGCAGAAAGCAAGTTGGCGGGGAGCTGTTTTTT. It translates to CASRKQVGGELFF.

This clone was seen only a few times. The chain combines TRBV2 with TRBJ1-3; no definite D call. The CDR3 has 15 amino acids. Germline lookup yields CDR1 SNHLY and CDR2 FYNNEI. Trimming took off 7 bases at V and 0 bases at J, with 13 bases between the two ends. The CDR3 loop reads CASTKDGFSGNTIYF. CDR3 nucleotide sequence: TGTGCCAGCACCAAGGACGGATTCTCTGGAAACACCATATATTTT. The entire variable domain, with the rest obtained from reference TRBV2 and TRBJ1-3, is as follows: EPEVTQTPSHQVTQMGQEVILRCVPISNHLYFYWYRQILGQKVEFLVSFYNNEISEKSEIFDDQFSVERPDGSNFTLKIRSTKLEDSAMYFCASTKDGFSGNTIYFGEGSWLTVV.

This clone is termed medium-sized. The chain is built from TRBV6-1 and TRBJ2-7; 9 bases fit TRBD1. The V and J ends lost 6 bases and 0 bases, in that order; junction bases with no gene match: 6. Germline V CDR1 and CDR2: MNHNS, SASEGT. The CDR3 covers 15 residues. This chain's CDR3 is CASRPDRGSSYEQYF. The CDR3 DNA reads TGTGCCAGCAGACCTGACAGGGGGAGCTCCTACGAGCAGTACTTC.

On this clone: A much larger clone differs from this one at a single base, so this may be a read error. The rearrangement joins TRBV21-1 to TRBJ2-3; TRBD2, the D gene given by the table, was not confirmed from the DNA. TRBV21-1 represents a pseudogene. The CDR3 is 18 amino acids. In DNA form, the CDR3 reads TGTGCCAGTACCTCGGGGGGGAACTGGCCATCTAGCACAGATACGCAGTATTTT. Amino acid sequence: CASTSGGNWPSSTDTQYF.

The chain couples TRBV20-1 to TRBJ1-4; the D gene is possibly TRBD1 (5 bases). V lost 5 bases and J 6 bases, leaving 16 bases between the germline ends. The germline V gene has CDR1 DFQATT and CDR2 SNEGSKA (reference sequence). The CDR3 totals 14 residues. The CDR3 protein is CSAAAAGLHEKLFF. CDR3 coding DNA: TGCAGTGCTGCGGCGGCAGGGCTTCATGAAAAACTGTTTTTT.

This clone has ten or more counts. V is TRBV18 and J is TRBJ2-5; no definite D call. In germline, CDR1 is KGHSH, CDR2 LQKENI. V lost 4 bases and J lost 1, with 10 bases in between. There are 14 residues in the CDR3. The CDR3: CASSRIPAQETQYF. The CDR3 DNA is TGTGCCAGCTCACGTATCCCCGCCCAAGAGACCCAGTACTTC.

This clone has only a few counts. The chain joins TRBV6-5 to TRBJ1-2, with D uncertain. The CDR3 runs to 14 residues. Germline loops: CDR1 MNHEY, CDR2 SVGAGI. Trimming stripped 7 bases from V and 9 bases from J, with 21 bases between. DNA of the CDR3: TGTGCCAGCACCCGCGTCTTGGGGTTACGGTGCTACACCTTC. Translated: CASTRVLGLRCYTF.

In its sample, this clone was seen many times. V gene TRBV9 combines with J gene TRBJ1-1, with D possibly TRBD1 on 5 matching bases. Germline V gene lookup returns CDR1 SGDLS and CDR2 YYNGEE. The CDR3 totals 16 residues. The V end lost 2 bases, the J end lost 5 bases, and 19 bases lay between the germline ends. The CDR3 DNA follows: TGTGCCAGCAGCGTTTTGGGCAGGGAGGTTAATACTGAAGCTTTCTTT. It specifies CASSVLGREVNTEAFF. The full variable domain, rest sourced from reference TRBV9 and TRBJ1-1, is DSGVTQTPKHLITATGQRVTLRCSPRSGDLSVYWYQQSLDQGLQFLIQYYNGEERAKGNILERFSAQQFPDLHSELNLSSLELGDSALYFCASSVLGREVNTEAFFGQGTRLTVV.

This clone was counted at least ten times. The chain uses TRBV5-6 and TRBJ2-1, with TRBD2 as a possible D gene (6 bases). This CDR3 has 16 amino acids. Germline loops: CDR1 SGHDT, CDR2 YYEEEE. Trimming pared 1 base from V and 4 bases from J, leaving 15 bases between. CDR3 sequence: CASSLTPGVGYNEQFF. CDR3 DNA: TGTGCCAGCAGCTTGACTCCGGGAGTGGGGTACAATGAGCAGTTCTTC.

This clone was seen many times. The DNA of the CDR3 is TGTGCCAGCAGCTTTCAGGGGCGCTATGGCTACACCTTC. This translates into CASSFQGRYGYTF. The chain joins TRBV7-9 to TRBJ1-2; possibly TRBD1 for D (6 bases). This CDR3 contains 13 residues. V gave up 3 bases and J gave up 4 bases, with 9 bases separating them. CDR1 is SEHNR and CDR2 is FQNEAQ in the germline V gene (reference sequence).

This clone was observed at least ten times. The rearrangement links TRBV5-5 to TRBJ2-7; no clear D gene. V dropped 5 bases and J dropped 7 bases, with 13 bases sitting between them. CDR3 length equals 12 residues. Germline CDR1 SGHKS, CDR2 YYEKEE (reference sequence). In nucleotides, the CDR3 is TGTGCCAGCAGATTCTCGACCGGGGAGCAGTACTTC. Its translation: CASRFSTGEQYF. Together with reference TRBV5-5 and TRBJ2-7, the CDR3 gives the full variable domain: DAGVTQSPTHLIKTRGQQVTLRCSPISGHKSVSWYQQVLGQGPQFIFQYYEKEERGRGNFPDRFSARQFPNYSSELNVNALLLGDSALYLCASRFSTGEQYFGPGTRLTVT.

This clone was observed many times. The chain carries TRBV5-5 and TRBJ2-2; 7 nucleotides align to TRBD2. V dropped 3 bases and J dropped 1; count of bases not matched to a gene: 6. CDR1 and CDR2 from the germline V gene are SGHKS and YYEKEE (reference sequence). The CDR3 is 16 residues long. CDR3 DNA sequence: TGTGCCAGCAGCTCGTCAGCGGGGAGGAACACCGGGGAGCTGTTTTTT. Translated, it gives CASSSSAGRNTGELFF. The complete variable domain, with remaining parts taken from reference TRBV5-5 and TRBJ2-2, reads DAGVTQSPTHLIKTRGQQVTLRCSPISGHKSVSWYQQVLGQGPQFIFQYYEKEERGRGNFPDRFSARQFPNYSSELNVNALLLGDSALYLCASSSSAGRNTGELFFGEGSRLTVL.

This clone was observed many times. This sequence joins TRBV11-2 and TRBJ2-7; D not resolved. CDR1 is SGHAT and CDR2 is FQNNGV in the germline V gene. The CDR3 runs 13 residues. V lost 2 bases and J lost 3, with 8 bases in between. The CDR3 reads CASSLLQHYEQYF. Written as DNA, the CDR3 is TGTGCCAGCAGCTTACTACAGCACTACGAGCAGTACTTC.

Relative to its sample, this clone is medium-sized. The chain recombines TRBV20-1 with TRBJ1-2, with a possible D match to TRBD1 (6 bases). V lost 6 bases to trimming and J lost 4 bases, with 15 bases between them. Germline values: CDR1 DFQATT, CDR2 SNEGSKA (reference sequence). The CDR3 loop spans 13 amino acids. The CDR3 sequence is CSALPQGSYGYTF. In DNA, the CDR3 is TGCAGTGCCCTCCCACAGGGATCCTATGGCTACACCTTC.

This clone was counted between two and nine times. CDR3 bases: TGTGCCATCAGCAATGGGGCCAACGTCCTGACTTTC. Amino acid sequence: CAISNGANVLTF. This sequence joins TRBV6-1 and TRBJ2-6; the D is unclear. V was shortened by 10 bases and J by 3 bases, with 7 bases between the two germline ends. Germline CDR1 reads MNHNS; CDR2 reads SASEGT. This CDR3 is 12 amino acids long.

The CDR3 DNA reads as TGTGCCAGCAGCCCCCTCCAGGGACTAGCGGGAGCCGGTCTCGGCGAGCAGTACTTC. Protein sequence: CASSPLQGLAGAGLGEQYF. This sequence joins TRBV13 and TRBJ2-7, with TRBD2 identical over 14 bases. This CDR3 is 19 amino acids long. CDR1 PRHDT and CDR2 FYEKMQ come from the germline V gene (reference sequence). With 5 bases clipped from V and 6 bases from J, the junction kept 18 bases outside the gene matches. The full variable domain, in which reference TRBV13 and TRBJ2-7 provide the parts outside the CDR3, is AAGVIQSPRHLIKEKRETATLKCYPIPRHDTVYWYQQGPGQDPQFLISFYEKMQSDKGSIPDRFSAQQFSDYHSELNMSSLELGDSALYFCASSPLQGLAGAGLGEQYFGPGTRLTVT.

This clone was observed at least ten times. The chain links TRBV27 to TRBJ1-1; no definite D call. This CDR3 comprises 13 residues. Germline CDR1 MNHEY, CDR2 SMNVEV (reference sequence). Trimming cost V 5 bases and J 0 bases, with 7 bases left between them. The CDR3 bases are TGTGCCAGCAGTGACGGGGTGAACACTGAAGCTTTCTTT. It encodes CASSDGVNTEAFF.

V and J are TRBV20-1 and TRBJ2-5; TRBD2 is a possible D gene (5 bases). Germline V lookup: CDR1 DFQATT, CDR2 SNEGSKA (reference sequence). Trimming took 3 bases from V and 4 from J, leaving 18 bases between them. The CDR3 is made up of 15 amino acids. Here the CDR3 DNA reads TGCAGTGCTAGTCTCCATGTCGGGGAGCTAGAGACCCAGTACTTC. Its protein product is CSASLHVGELETQYF.

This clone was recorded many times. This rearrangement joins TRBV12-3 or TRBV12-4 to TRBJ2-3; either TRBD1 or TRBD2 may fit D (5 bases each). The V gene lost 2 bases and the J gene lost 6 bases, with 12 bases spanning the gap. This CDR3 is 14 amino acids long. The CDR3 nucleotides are TGTGCCAGCAGTTTATTCGGGGCCGAGGATACGCAGTATTTT. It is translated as CASSLFGAEDTQYF.

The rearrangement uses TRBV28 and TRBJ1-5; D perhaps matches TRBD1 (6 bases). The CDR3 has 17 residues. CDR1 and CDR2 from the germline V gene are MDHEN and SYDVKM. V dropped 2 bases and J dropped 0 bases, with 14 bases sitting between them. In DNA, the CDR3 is TGTGCCAGCAGTTTAGCCAGGGGCCAATATAGCAATCAGCCCCAGCATTTT. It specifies CASSLARGQYSNQPQHF.

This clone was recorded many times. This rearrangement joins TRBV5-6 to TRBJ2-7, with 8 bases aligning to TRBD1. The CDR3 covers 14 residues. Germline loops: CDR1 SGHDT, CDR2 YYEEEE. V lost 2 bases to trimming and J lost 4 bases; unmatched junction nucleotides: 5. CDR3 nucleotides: TGTGCCAGCAGCTTTGGCAGGGGGCGGTACGAGCAGTACTTC. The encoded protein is CASSFGRGRYEQYF.

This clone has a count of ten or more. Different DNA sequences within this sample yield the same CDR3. This CDR3 reads CSAPRWGENTEAFF. The CDR3 region has the DNA TGCAGTGCCCCAAGGTGGGGGGAGAACACTGAAGCTTTCTTT. This rearrangement joins TRBV20-1 to TRBJ1-1; weak D call: TRBD1 (5 bases). The ends were cut back, 6 bases at V and 1 base at J, with 15 bases in the middle. CDR1 is DFQATT and CDR2 is SNEGSKA in the germline V gene (reference sequence). This CDR3 is built from 14 residues.

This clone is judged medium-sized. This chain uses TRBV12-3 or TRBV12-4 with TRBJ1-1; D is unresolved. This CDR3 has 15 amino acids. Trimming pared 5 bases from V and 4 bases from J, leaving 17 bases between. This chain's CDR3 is CASSPSGEYGTEAFF. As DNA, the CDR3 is TGTGCCAGCAGTCCTAGTGGGGAATATGGCACTGAAGCTTTCTTT.

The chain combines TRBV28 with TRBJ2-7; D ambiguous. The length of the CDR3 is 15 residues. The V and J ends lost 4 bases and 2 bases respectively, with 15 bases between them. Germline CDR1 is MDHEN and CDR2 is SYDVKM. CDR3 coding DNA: TGTGCCAGCAGTTCCATCGACCTATGGGCCTACGAGCAGTACTTC. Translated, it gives CASSSIDLWAYEQYF.

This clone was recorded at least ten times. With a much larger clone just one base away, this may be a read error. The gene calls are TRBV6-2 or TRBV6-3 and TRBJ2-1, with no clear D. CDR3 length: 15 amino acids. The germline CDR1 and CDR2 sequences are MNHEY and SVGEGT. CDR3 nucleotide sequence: TGTGCCAGCACCGATATGAAGAGCTCCTACAATGTGCAGTTCTTC. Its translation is CASTDMKSSYNVQFF.